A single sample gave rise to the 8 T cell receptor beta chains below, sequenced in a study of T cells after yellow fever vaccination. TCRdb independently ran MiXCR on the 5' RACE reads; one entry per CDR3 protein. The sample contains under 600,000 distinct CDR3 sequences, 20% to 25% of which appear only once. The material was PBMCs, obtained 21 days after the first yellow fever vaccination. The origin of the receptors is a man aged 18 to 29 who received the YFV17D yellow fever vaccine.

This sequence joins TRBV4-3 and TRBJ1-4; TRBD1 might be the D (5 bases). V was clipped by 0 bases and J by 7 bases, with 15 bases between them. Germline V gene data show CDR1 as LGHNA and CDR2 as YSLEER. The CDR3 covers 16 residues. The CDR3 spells CASSQEWQGMREKLFF. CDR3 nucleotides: TGCGCCAGCAGCCAAGAATGGCAGGGTATGCGTGAAAAACTGTTTTTT.

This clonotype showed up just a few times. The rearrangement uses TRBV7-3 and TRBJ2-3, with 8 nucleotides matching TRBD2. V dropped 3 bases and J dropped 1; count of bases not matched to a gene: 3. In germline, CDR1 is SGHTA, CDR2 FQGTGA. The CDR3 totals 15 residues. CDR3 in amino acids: CASSFSGARTDTQYF. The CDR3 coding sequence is TGTGCCAGCAGCTTTAGCGGGGCCCGCACAGATACGCAGTATTTT. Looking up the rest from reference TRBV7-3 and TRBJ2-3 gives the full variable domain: GAGVSQTPSNKVTEKGKYVELRCDPISGHTALYWYRQSLGQGPEFLIYFQGTGAADDSGLPNDRFFAVRPEGSVSTLKIQRTERGDSAVYLCASSFSGARTDTQYFGPGTRLTVL.

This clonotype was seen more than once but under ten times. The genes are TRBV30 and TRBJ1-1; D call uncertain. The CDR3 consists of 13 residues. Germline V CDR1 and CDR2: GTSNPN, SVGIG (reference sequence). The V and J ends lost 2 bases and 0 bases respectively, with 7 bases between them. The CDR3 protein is CAWSLTVNTEAFF. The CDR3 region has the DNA TGTGCCTGGAGTCTTACGGTGAACACTGAAGCTTTCTTT.

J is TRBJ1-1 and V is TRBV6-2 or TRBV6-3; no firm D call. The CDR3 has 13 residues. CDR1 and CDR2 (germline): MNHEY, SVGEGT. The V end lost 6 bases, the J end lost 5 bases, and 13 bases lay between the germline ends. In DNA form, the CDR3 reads TGTGCCAGCAGCTCTAGGGAGGAAACTGAAGCTTTCTTT. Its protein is CASSSREETEAFF.

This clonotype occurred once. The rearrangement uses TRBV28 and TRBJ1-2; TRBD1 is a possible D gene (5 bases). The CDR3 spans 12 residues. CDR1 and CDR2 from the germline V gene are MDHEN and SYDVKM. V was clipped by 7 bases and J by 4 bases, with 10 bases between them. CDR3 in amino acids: CASTREVYGYTF. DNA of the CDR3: TGTGCCAGCACCAGGGAGGTCTATGGCTACACCTTC.

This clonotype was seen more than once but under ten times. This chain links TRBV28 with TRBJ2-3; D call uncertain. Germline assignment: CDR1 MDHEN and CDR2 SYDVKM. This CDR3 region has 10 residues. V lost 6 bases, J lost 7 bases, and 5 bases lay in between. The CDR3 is CASSLNTQYF. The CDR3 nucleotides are TGTGCCAGCAGCCTGAATACGCAGTATTTT.

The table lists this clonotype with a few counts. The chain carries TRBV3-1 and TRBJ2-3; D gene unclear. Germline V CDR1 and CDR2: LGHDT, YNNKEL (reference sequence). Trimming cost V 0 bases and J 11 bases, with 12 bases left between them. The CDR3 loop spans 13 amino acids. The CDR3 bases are TGTGCCAGCAGCCAAGAACTCGGACCGCAGCAGTATTTT. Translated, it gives CASSQELGPQQYF.

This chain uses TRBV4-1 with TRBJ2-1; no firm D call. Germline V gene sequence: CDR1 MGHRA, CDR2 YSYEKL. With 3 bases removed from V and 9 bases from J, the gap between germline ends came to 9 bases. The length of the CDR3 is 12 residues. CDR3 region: CASSHQSLEQFF. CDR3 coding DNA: TGCGCCAGCAGCCACCAGTCCCTTGAGCAGTTCTTC.